A selection of T cell receptor beta chains follows, all from one sample in a study of blood T cell repertoires in COVID-19. Using immunoSEQ multiplex PCR, the repertoire was profiled, and TCRdb retains in-frame clones only, with some absent. The data show approximately 60,000 clones, 80% to 90% seen once. Sequencing input: peripheral blood. The source is a man aged 80 or over with acute or convalescent COVID-19. Each CDR3 is given with its conserved first and last residue. The D gene is left open where the match is weak. For some rows the clone size is stated as once, few or many, or as a class when expanded; others skip it.

once	NA	TRBV5-1	14	TRBJ1-1	TGCGCCAGCAGCTTGGGGTCGGGGAACACTGAAGCTTTCTTT	CASSLGSGNTEAFF
NA	TRBD2	TRBV7-8	14	TRBJ2-5	TGTGCCAGCAGCGCACCGGGACTAGCGTACACCCAGTACTTC	CASSAPGLAYTQYF
NA	TRBD1	TRBV2	18	TRBJ1-5	TGTGCCAGCAGCGAAACTGGGACAGCCGTTGGCCTCCCTCAGCCCCAGCATTTT	CASSETGTAVGLPQPQHF
NA	NA	TRBV7-8	15	TRBJ2-2	TGTGCCAGCAGCCTAGAAGCAGGGTGGCACGGGGAGCTGTTTTTT	CASSLEAGWHGELFF
NA	TRBD1	TRBV15	14	TRBJ1-1	TGTGCCACCAGCAGAGATCGGACAGGGGGTCGAGCTTTCTTT	CATSRDRTGGRAFF
NA	TRBD1	TRBV10-1	15	TRBJ2-7	TGCGCCAGCAGTGACGGTGGGACAGGGGGAGACGAGCAGTACTTC	CASSDGGTGGDEQYF
NA	NA	TRBV7-8	17	TRBJ1-6	TGTGCCAGCAGCCCCCACGTGGGCAGCTCCTATAATTCACCCCTCCACTTT	CASSPHVGSSYNSPLHF
NA	TRBD1	TRBV19	18	TRBJ1-2	TGTGCCAGTAGTTCCAGGGGGGACAGCCCCTACCAAGCCTATGGCTACACCTTC	CASSSRGDSPYQAYGYTF
NA	NA	TRBV7-2	13	TRBJ1-5	TGTGCCAGCAGCCCAGGGAAAGGTCAGCCCCAGCATTTT	CASSPGKGQPQHF
NA	TRBD2	TRBV9	17	TRBJ2-7	TGTGCCAGCAGCGTAACTAGCGGGGGTCCTCGAACCTACGAGCAGTACTTC	CASSVTSGGPRTYEQYF
NA	NA	TRBV7-7	15	TRBJ2-3	TGTGCTAGCAGCTTGAAAGCGGGCGGCGCAGATACGCAGTATTTT	CASSLKAGGADTQYF
NA	TRBD1	TRBV24-1	15	TRBJ2-1	TGTGCCACCAGTGACCCCGACAGGGAAAACAATGAGCAGTTCTTC	CATSDPDRENNEQFF
NA	NA	TRBV19	15	TRBJ1-2	TGTGCCAGTAGTATAGGATGGCAGGGAGGTGGTGGCTACACCTTC	CASSIGWQGGGGYTF
NA	TRBD1	TRBV7-2	17	TRBJ2-3	TGTGCCAGCAGCAACAGACAGGGCCGGGGATACACAGATACGCAGTATTTT	CASSNRQGRGYTDTQYF
once	TRBD1	TRBV7-2	13	TRBJ1-2	TGTGCCAGCAGCCCTCGGACAGGGGACGGCTACACCTTC	CASSPRTGDGYTF
NA	NA	TRBV7-9	12	TRBJ2-5	TGTGCCAGCAGCTTCGGGGAAGAGACCCAGTACTTC	CASSFGEETQYF
few	NA	TRBV18	15	TRBJ1-1	TGTGCCAGCTCACCGTCCTTACGGGTGAACACTGAAGCTTTCTTT	CASSPSLRVNTEAFF
NA	NA	TRBV18	17	TRBJ1-1	TGTGCCAGCTCACCCCAGGGCAGGGGCGCCAAACTCACTGAAGCTTTCTTT	CASSPQGRGAKLTEAFF
few	NA	TRBV4-1	15	TRBJ1-3	TGCGCCAGCAGCCAGGCAATAATCTCTGGAAACACCATATATTTT	CASSQAIISGNTIYF
NA	NA	TRBV5-5	13	TRBJ2-5	TGTGCCAGCAGCTTCCCAGGAAAAGAGACCCAGTACTTC	CASSFPGKETQYF
NA	NA	TRBV19	13	TRBJ2-1	TGTGCCAGTAGTATAGGTGAGGGGGTTGAGCAGTTCTTC	CASSIGEGVEQFF
NA	NA	TRBV6-1	11	TRBJ1-2	TGTGCCAGCAGTGAAGGAGGTGGCTACACCTTC	CASSEGGGYTF
NA	NA	TRBV2	17	TRBJ1-1	TGTGCCAGCAGTGAAGCGCTTCCACTCTTAGGGGGGGGAGAAGCTTTCTTT	CASSEALPLLGGGEAFF
NA	TRBD1	TRBV6-5	15	TRBJ1-2	TGTGCCAGCAGTCCCGCTACAGGGGGGCCATATGGCTACACCTTC	CASSPATGGPYGYTF
NA	TRBD2	TRBV19	20	TRBJ2-6	TGTGCCAGTAGTATAGGTTTACGGGGGGGGCTCCTCTCTGGGGCCAACGTCCTGACTTTC	CASSIGLRGGLLSGANVLTF
NA	NA	TRBV2	14	TRBJ1-1	TGTGCCAGCACCCTTTCCCAGATGAACACTGAAGCTTTCTTT	CASTLSQMNTEAFF
few	TRBD1	TRBV18	19	TRBJ2-7	TGTGCCAGCTCACCGGCTGGGACAGGGGGCGGCCGGAGGGGCTACGAGCAGTACTTC	CASSPAGTGGGRRGYEQYF
NA	TRBD1	TRBV7-9	16	TRBJ2-1	TGTGCCAGCAGCTCTGGGTCAGGGGGCTCTTACAATGAGCAGTTCTTC	CASSSGSGGSYNEQFF
NA	TRBD1	TRBV2	15	TRBJ1-6	TGTGCCAGCAGTGCCCAGACAGGGAAGGGTTCACCCCTCCACTTT	CASSAQTGKGSPLHF
NA	TRBD2	TRBV25-1	14	TRBJ2-1	TGTGCCAGCAGACGGACTAGCGGAGACAATGAGCAGTTCTTC	CASRRTSGDNEQFF
NA	NA	TRBV3-1/TRBV3-2	12	TRBJ2-5	TGTGCCAGCAGCCATTTGAGGGAGACCCAGTACTTC	CASSHLRETQYF
NA	NA	TRBV5-4	15	TRBJ1-2	TGTGCCAGCAGCTTGGGTTCGCCAGGGGACTATGGCTACACCTTC	CASSLGSPGDYGYTF
once	NA	TRBV7-2	15	TRBJ1-5	TGTGCCAGCAGCCAACTGGGGCGGAGCAATCAGCCCCAGCATTTT	CASSQLGRSNQPQHF
NA	NA	TRBV6-5	13	TRBJ1-5	TGTGCCAGCAGTAAGGGTCCGGGACAGCCCCAGCATTTT	CASSKGPGQPQHF
NA	TRBD1	TRBV6-5	15	TRBJ1-5	TGTGCCAGCAGCGTCGGACAGGCTAACAATCAGCCCCAGCATTTT	CASSVGQANNQPQHF
few	NA	TRBV3-1/TRBV3-2	13	TRBJ1-1	TGTGCCAGCAGCCAGCTCGTGGAGGCTGAAGCTTTCTTT	CASSQLVEAEAFF
NA	TRBD1	TRBV18	15	TRBJ2-7	TGTGCCAGCTCACCGCCCGGGACAGGGGAATACGAGCAGTACTTC	CASSPPGTGEYEQYF
NA	TRBD2	TRBV5-1	16	TRBJ2-5	TGCGCCAGCAGCTCCGGCGGTGCGGGGGGGCAAGAGACCCAGTACTTC	CASSSGGAGGQETQYF
NA	NA	TRBV28	15	TRBJ1-3	TGTGCCAGCAGTTCCGGGGGGGGGTACGGAAACACCATATATTTT	CASSSGGGYGNTIYF
NA	NA	TRBV19	15	TRBJ1-5	TGTGCCAGTAGGGAGGGGCATAATAGCAATCAGCCCCAGCATTTT	CASREGHNSNQPQHF
NA	NA	TRBV30	13	TRBJ1-1	TGTGCCTGGAGGCCGGTACGAAACACTGAAGCTTTCTTT	CAWRPVRNTEAFF